The 2 T cell receptor beta chains in this list originate from one sample, sequenced in a study of T cell repertoires in cytomegalovirus infection. TCRdb reanalysed the reads using MiXCR and keeps one entry per CDR3 protein. The profile shows approximately 770,000 distinct CDR3 sequences, 29% of them singletons. Their recognized antigens are unknown. Sequences were derived from cultured CD8+ T cells from PBMCs, sampled from culture after CMV antigen stimulation. The origin of the receptors is a human donor in good health (CMV status not recorded). Some clones in this sample may be carry-over from other donors' samples.

In its sample, this clonotype was seen once. The CDR3 DNA is TGCAGCGTTTCCGGGACAGGGGGCAATCAGCCCCAGCATTTT. Protein sequence: CSVSGTGGNQPQHF. The chain joins TRBV29-1 to TRBJ1-5; 10 nucleotides line up with TRBD1. This CDR3 has 14 residues. The junction had 3 bases not matched to a gene; V was cut back by 5 bases and J by 2 bases. Germline values: CDR1 SQVTM, CDR2 ANQGSEA.

This clonotype turned up a few times. The chain links TRBV19 to TRBJ2-4; a possible D gene is TRBD2 (7 bases). There are 16 residues in the CDR3. The ends were cut back, 7 bases at V and 3 bases at J, with 19 bases in the middle. The germline CDR1 and CDR2 sequences are LNHDA and SQIVND (reference sequence). CDR3 residues: CASTSRGGPGKNIQYF. CDR3 bases: TGTGCCAGTACCTCGAGGGGGGGGCCTGGCAAAAACATTCAGTACTTC. The whole variable domain, filled in from reference TRBV19 and TRBJ2-4, reads DGGITQSPKYLFRKEGQNVTLSCEQNLNHDAMYWYRQDPGQGLRLIYYSQIVNDFQKGDIAEGYSVSREKKESFPLTVTSAQKNPTAFYLCASTSRGGPGKNIQYFGAGTRLSVL.